Below, 15 T cell receptor beta chains from the same sample are listed, as sequenced in a study of blood T cell repertoires in COVID-19. Assay: immunoSEQ multiplex PCR; the TCRdb copy retains only in-frame clones and omits some. Of fewer than 25,000 clones listed, approximately 90% are singletons. The sample consisted of peripheral blood. All receptors derive from a woman of 80 years or more with active COVID-19.

The CDR3 DNA reads TGTGCCAGCAGCTCGGCAATATGGGGGCTCGGGGAGCTGTTTTTT. This sequence encodes CASSSAIWGLGELFF. The rearrangement joins TRBV5-6 to TRBJ2-2; maybe TRBD1 (6 bases). This CDR3 is 15 amino acids long. Trimming removed 3 bases from V and 7 bases from J, with 16 bases in between. CDR1 is SGHDT, CDR2 YYEEEE, per germline.

This chain joins TRBV6-5 and TRBJ2-3; 9 nucleotides line up with TRBD1. The CDR3 has 15 residues. Looked up from germline, CDR1 is MNHEY and CDR2 is SVGAGI. V was clipped by 2 bases and J by 4 bases; unmatched bases: 4. CDR3 nucleotide sequence: TGTGCCAGCAGTTACGGGGGACAGGGACCAGATACGCAGTATTTT. It specifies CASSYGGQGPDTQYF.

J is TRBJ2-1 and V is TRBV5-1, with 13 bases identical to TRBD2. The CDR3 consists of 14 residues. CDR1 and CDR2 (germline): SGHRS, YFSETQ. Trimming cost V 6 bases and J 6 bases; bases outside gene matches: 3. CDR3 coding DNA: TGCGCCAGCAAGACTAGCGGGGGGAGCAATGAGCAGTTCTTC. Its translation: CASKTSGGSNEQFF.

This chain links TRBV5-8 with TRBJ2-3; 11 nucleotides line up with TRBD2. V lost 4 bases, J lost 0 bases, and 10 bases stayed unmatched. This CDR3 comprises 18 residues. Germline CDR1 SGHTS, CDR2 YDEGEE. CDR3 residues: CASSRGLAGGTSTDTQYF. The CDR3 nucleotides are TGTGCCAGCAGCCGTGGGCTAGCGGGGGGCACTAGCACAGATACGCAGTATTTT.

This clone has only one observation. The chain couples TRBV7-9 to TRBJ2-7; the D gene is possibly TRBD1 (6 bases). With 1 base removed from V and 6 bases from J, the gap between germline ends came to 16 bases. This CDR3 contains 15 residues. Germline CDR1 reads SEHNR; CDR2 reads FQNEAQ (reference sequence). The CDR3: CASSLDLKTGFEQYF. CDR3 nucleotide sequence: TGTGCCAGCAGCTTAGATCTAAAGACAGGATTCGAGCAGTACTTC.

The DNA of the CDR3 is TGTGCCAGCAGCTTCCAGGGTATGAACACTGAAGCTTTCTTT. Residues: CASSFQGMNTEAFF. The rearrangement joins TRBV7-3 to TRBJ1-1, with D possibly TRBD1 on 5 matching bases. Trimming removed 3 bases at V and 0 bases at J, with 8 bases between. Germline loops: CDR1 SGHTA, CDR2 FQGTGA. The CDR3 has 14 residues.

The rearrangement joins TRBV19 to TRBJ1-2; D unclear. This CDR3 is 16 amino acids long. V was trimmed by 3 bases and J by 4 bases, leaving 18 bases between them. Germline V gives CDR1 LNHDA, CDR2 SQIVND (reference sequence). CDR3 coding DNA: TGTGCCAGTAGTATCCCACCCGGGATTACTAGCTATGGCTACACCTTC. This sequence encodes CASSIPPGITSYGYTF.

This chain connects TRBV5-1 to TRBJ2-2, with D possibly matching TRBD1 (5 bases). The CDR3 runs 14 residues. Germline V gene lookup returns CDR1 SGHRS and CDR2 YFSETQ. With 2 bases removed from V and 4 bases from J, the gap between germline ends came to 9 bases. The CDR3 bases are TGCGCCAGCAGCTTAACCAGGGTCACCGGGGAGCTGTTTTTT. Translated, it gives CASSLTRVTGELFF.

The CDR3 nucleotides are TGTGCCAGCAGCCAGGCGGGGTTTGAGACCCAGTACTTC. Its translation is CASSQAGFETQYF. The J gene is TRBJ2-5, the V gene TRBV3-1 (or the pseudogene TRBV3-2), with D perhaps TRBD2 (6 bases). The ends were cut back, 3 bases at V and 5 bases at J, with 10 bases in the middle. CDR1 LGHDT and CDR2 YNNKEL come from the germline V gene (reference sequence). The CDR3 extends over 13 amino acids.

A remark on this clone: Within the sample, other DNA sequences also encode this same CDR3. V is TRBV7-9 and J is TRBJ2-5; TRBD2 is a possible D gene (5 bases). Germline V gene lookup returns CDR1 SEHNR and CDR2 FQNEAQ (reference sequence). CDR3 length: 14 residues. V lost 5 bases, J lost 1 base, and 11 bases lay in between. The CDR3 here is CASSDGGLQETQYF. The CDR3, as DNA: TGTGCCAGCAGCGACGGAGGTCTCCAAGAGACCCAGTACTTC.

This rearrangement joins TRBV28 to TRBJ1-6; D not certain. CDR1 and CDR2 (germline): MDHEN, SYDVKM. The CDR3 consists of 10 residues. V shed 4 bases and J shed 14 bases, with 6 bases lying between them. The CDR3 nucleotides read TGTGCCAGCAGTTCGCTAACCCTCCACTTT. Translating it yields CASSSLTLHF.

This clone was detected once. The CDR3 reads CASSQEGGGAFYEQYF. The CDR3, as DNA: TGCGCCAGCAGCCAAGAAGGGGGCGGGGCTTTCTACGAGCAGTACTTC. V usage is TRBV4-3 and J usage is TRBJ2-7, with a tentative D call TRBD1 (7 bases). The CDR3 has 16 amino acids. V lost 0 bases and J lost 3, with 15 bases in between. Germline V lookup: CDR1 LGHNA, CDR2 YSLEER.

The rearrangement uses TRBV7-9 and TRBJ1-1; maybe TRBD1 (6 bases). V was clipped by 5 bases and J by 0 bases, with 13 bases between them. This CDR3 comprises 15 residues. CDR1 and CDR2 from the germline V gene are SEHNR and FQNEAQ (reference sequence). Here the CDR3 DNA reads TGTGCCAGCAGCCCCCGCGGGGGGCTGAACACTGAAGCTTTCTTT. It encodes CASSPRGGLNTEAFF.

V gene TRBV7-2 combines with J gene TRBJ2-1; 8 nucleotides line up with TRBD2. J lost 2 bases, V lost 1 base, and 4 bases had no gene match. The germline V gene encodes CDR1 SGHTA and CDR2 FQGNSA. The CDR3 totals 16 residues. The CDR3 region has the DNA TGTGCCAGCAGCTTAGTGCGGGGGGAGGCCTACAATGAGCAGTTCTTC. The encoded protein is CASSLVRGEAYNEQFF.

The rearrangement links TRBV12-3 or TRBV12-4 to TRBJ1-5; 8 bases match TRBD1. V dropped 5 bases and J dropped 6; count of bases not matched to a gene: 3. The CDR3 runs 13 residues. The CDR3 spells CASSQGAGQPQHF. CDR3 in DNA: TGTGCCAGCAGTCAGGGGGCCGGTCAGCCCCAGCATTTT.